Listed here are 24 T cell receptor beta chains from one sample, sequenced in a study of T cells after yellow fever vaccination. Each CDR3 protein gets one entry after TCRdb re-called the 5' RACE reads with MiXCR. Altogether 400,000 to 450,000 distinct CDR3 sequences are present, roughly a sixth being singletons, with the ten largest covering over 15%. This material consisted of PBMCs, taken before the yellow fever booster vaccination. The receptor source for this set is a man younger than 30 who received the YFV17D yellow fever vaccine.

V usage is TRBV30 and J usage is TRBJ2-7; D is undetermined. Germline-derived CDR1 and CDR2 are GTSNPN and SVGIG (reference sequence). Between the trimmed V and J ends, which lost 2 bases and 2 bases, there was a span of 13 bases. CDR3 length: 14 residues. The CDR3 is CAWSTPRRTYEQYF. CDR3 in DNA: TGTGCCTGGAGTACACCCAGGAGAACCTACGAGCAGTACTTC.

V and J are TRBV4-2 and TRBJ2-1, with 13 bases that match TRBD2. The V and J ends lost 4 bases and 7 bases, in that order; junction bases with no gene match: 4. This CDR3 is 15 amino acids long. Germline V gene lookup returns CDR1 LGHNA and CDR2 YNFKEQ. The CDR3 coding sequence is TGTGCCAGCAGCCTAAGGACTAGCGGGGGAAATGAGCAGTTCTTC. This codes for CASSLRTSGGNEQFF.

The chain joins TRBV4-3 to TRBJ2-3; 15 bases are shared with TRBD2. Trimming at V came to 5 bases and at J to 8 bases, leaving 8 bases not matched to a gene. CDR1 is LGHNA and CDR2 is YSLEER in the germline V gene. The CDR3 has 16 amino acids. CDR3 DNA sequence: TGCGCCAGCAGCGCCCGGGGACTAGCGGGGGGAGCTACGCAGTATTTT. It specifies CASSARGLAGGATQYF.

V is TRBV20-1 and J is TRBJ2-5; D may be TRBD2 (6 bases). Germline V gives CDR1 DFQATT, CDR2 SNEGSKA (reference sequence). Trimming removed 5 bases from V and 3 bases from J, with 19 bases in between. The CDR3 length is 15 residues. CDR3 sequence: CSAASLGRGKETQYF. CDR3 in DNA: TGCAGTGCTGCTTCTTTGGGACGGGGGAAAGAGACCCAGTACTTC.

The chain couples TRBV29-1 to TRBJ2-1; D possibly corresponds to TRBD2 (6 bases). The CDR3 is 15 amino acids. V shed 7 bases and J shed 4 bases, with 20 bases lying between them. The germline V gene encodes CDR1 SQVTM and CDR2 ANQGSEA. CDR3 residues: CSAYLPGLGYNEQFF. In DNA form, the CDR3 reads TGCAGCGCTTACCTTCCGGGACTCGGATACAATGAGCAGTTCTTC.

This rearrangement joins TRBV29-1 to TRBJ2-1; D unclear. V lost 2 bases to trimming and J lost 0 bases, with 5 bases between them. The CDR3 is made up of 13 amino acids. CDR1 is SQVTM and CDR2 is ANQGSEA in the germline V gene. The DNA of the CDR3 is TGCAGCGTTGAATGGGTCTCCTACAATGAGCAGTTCTTC. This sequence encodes CSVEWVSYNEQFF.

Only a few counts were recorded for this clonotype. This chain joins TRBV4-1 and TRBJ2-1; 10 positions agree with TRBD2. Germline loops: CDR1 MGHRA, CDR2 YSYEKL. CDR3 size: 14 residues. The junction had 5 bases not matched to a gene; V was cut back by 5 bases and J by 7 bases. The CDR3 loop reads CASSLLAGRNEQFF. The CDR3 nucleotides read TGCGCCAGCAGCTTACTAGCGGGGAGGAATGAGCAGTTCTTC.

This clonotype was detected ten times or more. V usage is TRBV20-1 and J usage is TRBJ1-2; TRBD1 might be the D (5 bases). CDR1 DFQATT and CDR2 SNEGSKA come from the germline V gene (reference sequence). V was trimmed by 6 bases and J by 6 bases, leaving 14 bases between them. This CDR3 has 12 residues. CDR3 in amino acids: CSADRGANGYTF. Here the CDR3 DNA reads TGCAGTGCCGATAGGGGCGCGAATGGCTACACCTTC.

The CDR3 is CASSQSGPGIYEQYV. In nucleotides, the CDR3 is TGTGCCAGCAGCCAGTCCGGCCCTGGGATTTACGAGCAGTACGTC. This sequence joins TRBV28 and TRBJ2-7; no definite D call. This CDR3 has 15 residues. The V end was cut by 6 bases, the J end by 4 bases, with 19 bases between. The germline V gene has CDR1 MDHEN and CDR2 SYDVKM.

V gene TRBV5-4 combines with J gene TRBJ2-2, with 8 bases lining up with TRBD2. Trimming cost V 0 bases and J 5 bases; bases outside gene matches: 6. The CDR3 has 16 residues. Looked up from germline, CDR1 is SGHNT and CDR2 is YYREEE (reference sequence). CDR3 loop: CASSLDGASGTGELFF. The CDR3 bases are TGTGCCAGCAGCTTGGACGGGGCTAGCGGGACCGGGGAGCTGTTTTTT.

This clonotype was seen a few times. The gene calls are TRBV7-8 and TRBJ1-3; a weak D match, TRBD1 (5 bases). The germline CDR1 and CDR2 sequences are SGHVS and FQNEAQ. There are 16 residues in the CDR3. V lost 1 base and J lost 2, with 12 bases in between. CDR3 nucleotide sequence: TGTGCCAGCAGCTTAGTGCGGCCGGGGCCTGGAAACACCATATATTTT. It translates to CASSLVRPGPGNTIYF.

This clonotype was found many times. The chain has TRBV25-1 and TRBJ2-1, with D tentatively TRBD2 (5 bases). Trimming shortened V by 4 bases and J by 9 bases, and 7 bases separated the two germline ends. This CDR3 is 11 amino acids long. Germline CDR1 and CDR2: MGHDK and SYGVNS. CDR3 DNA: TGTGCCAGCAGTGGCGGGTTTGAGCAGTTCTTC. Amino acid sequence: CASSGGFEQFF.

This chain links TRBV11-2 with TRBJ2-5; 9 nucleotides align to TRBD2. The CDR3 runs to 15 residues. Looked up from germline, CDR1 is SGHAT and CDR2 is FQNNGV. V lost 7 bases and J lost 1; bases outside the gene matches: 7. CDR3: CASKSGTSIQETQYF. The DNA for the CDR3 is TGTGCCAGCAAATCAGGGACTAGCATCCAAGAGACCCAGTACTTC.

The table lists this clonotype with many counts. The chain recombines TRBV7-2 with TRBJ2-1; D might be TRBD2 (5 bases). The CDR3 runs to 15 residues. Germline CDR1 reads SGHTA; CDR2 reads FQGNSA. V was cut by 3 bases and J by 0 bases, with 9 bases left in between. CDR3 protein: CASSLTGDSYNEQFF. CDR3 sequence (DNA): TGTGCCAGCAGCTTGACCGGGGACTCCTACAATGAGCAGTTCTTC.

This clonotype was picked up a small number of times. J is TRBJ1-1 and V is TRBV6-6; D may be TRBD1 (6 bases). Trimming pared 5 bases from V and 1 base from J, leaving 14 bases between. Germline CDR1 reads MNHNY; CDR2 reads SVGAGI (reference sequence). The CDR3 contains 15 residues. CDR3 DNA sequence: TGTGCCAGCAGTCCCGGGAGGGGGTCGAACACTGAAGCTTTCTTT. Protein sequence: CASSPGRGSNTEAFF.

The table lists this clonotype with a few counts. CDR3 nucleotides: TGTGCCACCAGCAGACAGTCATGGACGGGCACAGATACGCAGTATTTT. This translates into CATSRQSWTGTDTQYF. The chain carries TRBV15 and TRBJ2-3; D is undetermined. The CDR3 extends over 16 amino acids. The V gene lost 2 bases and the J gene lost 1 base, with 13 bases spanning the gap. Germline V lookup: CDR1 LNHNV, CDR2 YYDKDF (reference sequence).

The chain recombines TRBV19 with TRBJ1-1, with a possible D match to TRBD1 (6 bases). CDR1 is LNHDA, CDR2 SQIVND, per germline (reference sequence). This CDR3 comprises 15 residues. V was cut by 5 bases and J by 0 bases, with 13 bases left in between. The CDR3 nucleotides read TGTGCCAGTAGTTCATCGGGGGCGCTGAACACTGAAGCTTTCTTT. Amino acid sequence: CASSSSGALNTEAFF.

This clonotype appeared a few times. The CDR3 region has the DNA TGTGCCATCAGTGAGCAACCGACAGGGACTAATGAAAAACTGTTTTTT. Protein: CAISEQPTGTNEKLFF. V and J are TRBV10-3 and TRBJ1-4; 7 nucleotides line up with TRBD1. The CDR3 extends over 16 amino acids. The germline V gene encodes CDR1 ENHRY and CDR2 SYGVKD. After removal of 2 bases from V and 2 bases from J, the junction contained 5 bases not matched to a gene.

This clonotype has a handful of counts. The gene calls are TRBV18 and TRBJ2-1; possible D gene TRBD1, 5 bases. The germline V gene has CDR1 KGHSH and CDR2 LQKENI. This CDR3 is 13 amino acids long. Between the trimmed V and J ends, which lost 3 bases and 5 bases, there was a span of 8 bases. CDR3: CASSPGRDNEQFF. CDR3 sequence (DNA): TGTGCCAGCTCACCGGGGCGCGACAATGAGCAGTTCTTC.

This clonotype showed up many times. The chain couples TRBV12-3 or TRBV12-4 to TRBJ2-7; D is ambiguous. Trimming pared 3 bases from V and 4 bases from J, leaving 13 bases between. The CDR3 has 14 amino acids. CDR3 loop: CASSFGLVRYEQYF. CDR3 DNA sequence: TGTGCCAGCAGTTTTGGGCTTGTTCGGTACGAGCAGTACTTC.

The CDR3 region is CAWSGPHRGDEQFF. CDR3 DNA sequence: TGTGCCTGGAGTGGGCCCCACCGGGGGGATGAGCAGTTCTTC. The genes are TRBV30 and TRBJ2-1; 7 bases fit TRBD2. This CDR3 has 14 amino acids. J lost 8 bases, V lost 1 base, and 8 bases had no gene match. Germline loops: CDR1 GTSNPN, CDR2 SVGIG (reference sequence).

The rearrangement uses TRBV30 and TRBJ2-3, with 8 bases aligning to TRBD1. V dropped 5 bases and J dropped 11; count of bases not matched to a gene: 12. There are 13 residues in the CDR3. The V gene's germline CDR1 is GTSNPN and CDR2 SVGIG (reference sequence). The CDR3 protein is CAWRQNPGTGQYF. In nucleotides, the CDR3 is TGTGCCTGGCGACAAAACCCCGGGACAGGGCAGTATTTT.

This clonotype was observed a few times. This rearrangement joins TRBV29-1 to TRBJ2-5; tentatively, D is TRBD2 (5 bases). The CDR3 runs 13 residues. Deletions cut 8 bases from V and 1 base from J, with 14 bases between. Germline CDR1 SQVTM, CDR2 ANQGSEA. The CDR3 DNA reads TGCAGCTCGATCGGACTGCTCCAAGAGACCCAGTACTTC. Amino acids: CSSIGLLQETQYF.

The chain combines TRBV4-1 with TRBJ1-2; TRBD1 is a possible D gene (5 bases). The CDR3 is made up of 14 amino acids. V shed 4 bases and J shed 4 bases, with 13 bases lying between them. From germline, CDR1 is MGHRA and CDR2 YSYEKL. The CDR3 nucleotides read TGCGCCAGCAGCCCTAGCGGGGCCAGCTATGGCTACACCTTC. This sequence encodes CASSPSGASYGYTF.